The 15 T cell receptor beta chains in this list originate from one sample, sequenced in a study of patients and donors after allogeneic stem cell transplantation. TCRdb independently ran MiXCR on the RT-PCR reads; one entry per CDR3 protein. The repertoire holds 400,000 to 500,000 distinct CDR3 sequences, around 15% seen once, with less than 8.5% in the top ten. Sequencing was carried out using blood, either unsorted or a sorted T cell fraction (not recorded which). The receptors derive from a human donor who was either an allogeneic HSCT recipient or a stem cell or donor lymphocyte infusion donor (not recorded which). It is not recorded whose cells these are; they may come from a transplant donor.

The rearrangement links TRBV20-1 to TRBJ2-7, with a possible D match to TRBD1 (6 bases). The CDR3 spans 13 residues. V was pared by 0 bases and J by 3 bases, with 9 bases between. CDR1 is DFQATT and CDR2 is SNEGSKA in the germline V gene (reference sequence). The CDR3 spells CSARDGQNYEQYF. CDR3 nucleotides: TGCAGTGCTAGAGACGGACAGAACTACGAGCAGTACTTC.

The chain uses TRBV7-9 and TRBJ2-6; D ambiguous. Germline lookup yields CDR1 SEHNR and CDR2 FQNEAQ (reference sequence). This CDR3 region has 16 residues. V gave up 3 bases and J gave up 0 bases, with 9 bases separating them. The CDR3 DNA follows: TGTGCCAGCAGCTTCTACCTTGGCTCTGGGGCCAACGTCCTGACTTTC. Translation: CASSFYLGSGANVLTF.

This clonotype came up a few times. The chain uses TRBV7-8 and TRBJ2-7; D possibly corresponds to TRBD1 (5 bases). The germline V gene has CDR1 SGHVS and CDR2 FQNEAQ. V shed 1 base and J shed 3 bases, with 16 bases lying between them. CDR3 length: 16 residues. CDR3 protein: CASSLVRSGLLYEQYF. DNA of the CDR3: TGTGCCAGCAGCTTAGTGCGCTCAGGGTTGCTCTACGAGCAGTACTTC.

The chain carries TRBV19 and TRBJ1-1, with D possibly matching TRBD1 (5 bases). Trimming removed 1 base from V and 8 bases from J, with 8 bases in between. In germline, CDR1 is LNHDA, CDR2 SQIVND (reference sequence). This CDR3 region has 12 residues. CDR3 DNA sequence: TGTGCCAGTAGTATAGGCAGGGCGGAAGCTTTCTTT. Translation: CASSIGRAEAFF.

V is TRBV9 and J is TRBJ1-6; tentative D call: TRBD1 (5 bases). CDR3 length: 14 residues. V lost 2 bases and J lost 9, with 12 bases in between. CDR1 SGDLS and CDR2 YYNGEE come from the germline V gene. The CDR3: CASSVGAGVSPLHF. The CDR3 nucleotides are TGTGCCAGCAGCGTCGGGGCAGGAGTTTCACCCCTCCACTTT.

The CDR3: CASSAEAGEKLFF. In DNA, the CDR3 is TGTGCCAGTAGCGCAGAGGCTGGCGAAAAACTGTTTTTT. The gene calls are TRBV7-3 and TRBJ1-4; D call uncertain. Germline assignment: CDR1 SGHTA and CDR2 FQGTGA. The CDR3 contains 13 residues. Trimming took 9 bases from V and 8 from J, leaving 16 bases between them.

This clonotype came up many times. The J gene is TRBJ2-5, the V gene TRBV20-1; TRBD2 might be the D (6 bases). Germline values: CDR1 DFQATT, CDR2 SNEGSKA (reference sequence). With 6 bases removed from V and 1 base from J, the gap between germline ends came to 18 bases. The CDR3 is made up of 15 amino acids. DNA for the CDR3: TGCAGTGCGACAATAGATAGCGGAACCCAAGAGACCCAGTACTTC. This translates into CSATIDSGTQETQYF.

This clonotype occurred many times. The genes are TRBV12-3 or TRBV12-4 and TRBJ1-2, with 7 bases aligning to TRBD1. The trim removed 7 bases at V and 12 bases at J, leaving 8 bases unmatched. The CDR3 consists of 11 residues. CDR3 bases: TGTGCCAGCACCAGGACAGGCGGGAACACCTTC. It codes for CASTRTGGNTF.

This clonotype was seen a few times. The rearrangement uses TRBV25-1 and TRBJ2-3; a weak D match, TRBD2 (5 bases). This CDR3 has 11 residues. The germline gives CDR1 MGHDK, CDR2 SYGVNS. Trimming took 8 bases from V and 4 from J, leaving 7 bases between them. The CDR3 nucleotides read TGTGCCAGCGCGAGGGCAGATACGCAGTATTTT. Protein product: CASARADTQYF.

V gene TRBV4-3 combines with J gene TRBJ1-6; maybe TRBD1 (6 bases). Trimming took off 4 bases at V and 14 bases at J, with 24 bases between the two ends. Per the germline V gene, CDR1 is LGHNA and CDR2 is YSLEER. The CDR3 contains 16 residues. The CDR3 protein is CASSRRDSPKGGTLHF. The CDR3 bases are TGCGCCAGCAGCCGGCGGGACTCACCAAAGGGGGGGACCCTCCACTTT.

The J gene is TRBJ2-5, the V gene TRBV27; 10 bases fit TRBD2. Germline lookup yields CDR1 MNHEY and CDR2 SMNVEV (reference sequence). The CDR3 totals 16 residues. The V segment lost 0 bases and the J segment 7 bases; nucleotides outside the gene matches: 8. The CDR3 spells CASSLSGAGGPGTQYF. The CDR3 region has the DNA TGTGCCAGCAGTTTATCAGGAGCGGGAGGGCCTGGGACCCAGTACTTC.

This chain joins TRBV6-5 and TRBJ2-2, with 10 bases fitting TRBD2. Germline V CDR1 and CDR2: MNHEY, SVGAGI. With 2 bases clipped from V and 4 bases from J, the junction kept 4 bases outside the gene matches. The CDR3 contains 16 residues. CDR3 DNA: TGTGCCAGCAGTTACAGCAAGCGGGAGGGCACCGGGGAGCTGTTTTTT. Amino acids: CASSYSKREGTGELFF.

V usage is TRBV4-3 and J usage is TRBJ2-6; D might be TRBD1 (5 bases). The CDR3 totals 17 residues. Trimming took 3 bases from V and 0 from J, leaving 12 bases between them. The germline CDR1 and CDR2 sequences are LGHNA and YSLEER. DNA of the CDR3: TGCGCCAGCAGCCACGACAGTGATCCCTCTGGGGCCAACGTCCTGACTTTC. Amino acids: CASSHDSDPSGANVLTF.

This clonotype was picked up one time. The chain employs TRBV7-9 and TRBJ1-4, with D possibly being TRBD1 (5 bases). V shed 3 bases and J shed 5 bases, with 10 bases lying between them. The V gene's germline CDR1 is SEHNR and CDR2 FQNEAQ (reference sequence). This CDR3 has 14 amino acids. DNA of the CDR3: TGTGCCAGCAGCTTGAGTTCAGGGAATGAAAAACTGTTTTTT. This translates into CASSLSSGNEKLFF.

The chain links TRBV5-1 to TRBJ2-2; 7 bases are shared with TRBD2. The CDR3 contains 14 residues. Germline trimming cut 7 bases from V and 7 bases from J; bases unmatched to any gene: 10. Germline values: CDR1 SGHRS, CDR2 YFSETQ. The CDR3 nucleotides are TGCGCCAGCGTTGGCGGGGGACCCCACGGGGAGCTGTTTTTT. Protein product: CASVGGGPHGELFF.